This T cell receptor (beta chain) emerged from a study of cytomegalovirus exposure and HLA in healthy donors. PCR was performed using 60 Vbeta and 13 Jbeta primers. Assay: immunoSEQ multiplex PCR; the TCRdb copy retains only in-frame clones and omits some. The sample yields approximately 170,000 clones, around 79% seen once. V was pared by 5 bases and J by 0 bases, with 12 bases between. This CDR3 is 14 amino acids long. Germline CDR1 SGHRS, CDR2 YFSETQ. The sample consisted of PBMCs. The chain is built from TRBV5-1 and TRBJ2-7; possibly TRBD2 for D (6 bases). This TCR came from a middle-aged woman in good health and CMV-seropositive. Written as DNA, the CDR3 is TGCGCCAGCAGTCCCGCGGGACTCTCCTACGAGCAGTACTTC. As protein: CASSPAGLSYEQYF.